This T cell receptor (beta chain) was sequenced for a study of beta chain features in type 1 diabetes. This clone was seen a handful of times. The entirety of the isolated RNA underwent reverse transcription, so expressed TCRB transcripts were sequenced. The assay was immunoSEQ multiplex PCR, and TCRdb's table has in-frame clones only and misses some. The data hold roughly 170,000 clones, with about an eighth observed a single time. This CDR3 has 15 amino acids. Unmatched junction bases numbered 7, after V lost 5 bases and J lost 2 bases. Looked up from germline, CDR1 is MNHEY and CDR2 is SVGAGI. The rearrangement links TRBV6-5 to TRBJ2-7; 9 positions match TRBD1. Sequencing used central memory CD4+ T cells from blood. This TCR came from a young woman in good health. The CDR3 protein is CASSPGTGTPYEQYF. The CDR3 DNA follows: TGTGCCAGCAGTCCCGGGACAGGGACCCCCTACGAGCAGTACTTC.